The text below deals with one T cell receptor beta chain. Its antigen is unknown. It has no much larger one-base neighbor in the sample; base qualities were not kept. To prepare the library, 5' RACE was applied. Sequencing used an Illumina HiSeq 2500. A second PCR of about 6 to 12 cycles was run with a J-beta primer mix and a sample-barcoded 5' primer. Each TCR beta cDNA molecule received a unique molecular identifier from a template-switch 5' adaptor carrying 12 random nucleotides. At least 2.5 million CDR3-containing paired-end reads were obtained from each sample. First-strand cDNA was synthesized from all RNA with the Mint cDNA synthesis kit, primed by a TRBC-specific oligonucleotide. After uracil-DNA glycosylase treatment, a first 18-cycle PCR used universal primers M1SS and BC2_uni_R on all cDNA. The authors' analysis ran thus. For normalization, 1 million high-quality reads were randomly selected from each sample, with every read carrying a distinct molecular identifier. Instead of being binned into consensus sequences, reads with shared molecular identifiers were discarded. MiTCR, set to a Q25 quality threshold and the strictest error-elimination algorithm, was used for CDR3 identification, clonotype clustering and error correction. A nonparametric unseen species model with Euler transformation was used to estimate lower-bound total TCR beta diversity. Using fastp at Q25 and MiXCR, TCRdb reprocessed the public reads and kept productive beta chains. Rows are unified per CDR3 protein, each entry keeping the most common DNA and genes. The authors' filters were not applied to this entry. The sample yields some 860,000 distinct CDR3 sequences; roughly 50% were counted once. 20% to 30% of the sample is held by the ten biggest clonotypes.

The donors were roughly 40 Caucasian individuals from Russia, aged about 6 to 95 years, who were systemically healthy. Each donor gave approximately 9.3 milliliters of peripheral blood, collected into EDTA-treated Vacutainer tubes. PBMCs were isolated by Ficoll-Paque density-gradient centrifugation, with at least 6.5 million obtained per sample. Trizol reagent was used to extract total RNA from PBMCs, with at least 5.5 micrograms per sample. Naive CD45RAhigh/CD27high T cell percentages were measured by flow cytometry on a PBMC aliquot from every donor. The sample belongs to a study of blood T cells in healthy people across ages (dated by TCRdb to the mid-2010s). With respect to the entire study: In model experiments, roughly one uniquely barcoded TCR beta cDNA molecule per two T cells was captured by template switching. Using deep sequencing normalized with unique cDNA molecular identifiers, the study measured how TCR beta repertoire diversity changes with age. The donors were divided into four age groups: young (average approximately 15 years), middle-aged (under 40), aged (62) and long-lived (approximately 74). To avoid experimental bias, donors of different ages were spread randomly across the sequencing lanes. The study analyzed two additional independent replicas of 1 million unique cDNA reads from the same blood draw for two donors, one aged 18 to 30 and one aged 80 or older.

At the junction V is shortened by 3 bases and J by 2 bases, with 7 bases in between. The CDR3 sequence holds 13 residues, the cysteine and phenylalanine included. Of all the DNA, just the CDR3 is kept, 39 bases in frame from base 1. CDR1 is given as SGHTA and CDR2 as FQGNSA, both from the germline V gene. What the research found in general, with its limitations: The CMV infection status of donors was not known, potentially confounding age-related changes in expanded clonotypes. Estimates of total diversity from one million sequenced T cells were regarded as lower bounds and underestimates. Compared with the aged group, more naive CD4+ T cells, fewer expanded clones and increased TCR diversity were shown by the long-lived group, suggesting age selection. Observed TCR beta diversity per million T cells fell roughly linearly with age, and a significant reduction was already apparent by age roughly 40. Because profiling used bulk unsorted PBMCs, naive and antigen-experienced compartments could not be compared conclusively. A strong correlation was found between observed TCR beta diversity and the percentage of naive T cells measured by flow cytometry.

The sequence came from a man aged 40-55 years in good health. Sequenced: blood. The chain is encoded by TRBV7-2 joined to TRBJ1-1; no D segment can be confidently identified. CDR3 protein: CASSFKANTEAFF. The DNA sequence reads TGTGCCAGCAGCTTTAAGGCCAACACTGAAGCTTTCTTT.